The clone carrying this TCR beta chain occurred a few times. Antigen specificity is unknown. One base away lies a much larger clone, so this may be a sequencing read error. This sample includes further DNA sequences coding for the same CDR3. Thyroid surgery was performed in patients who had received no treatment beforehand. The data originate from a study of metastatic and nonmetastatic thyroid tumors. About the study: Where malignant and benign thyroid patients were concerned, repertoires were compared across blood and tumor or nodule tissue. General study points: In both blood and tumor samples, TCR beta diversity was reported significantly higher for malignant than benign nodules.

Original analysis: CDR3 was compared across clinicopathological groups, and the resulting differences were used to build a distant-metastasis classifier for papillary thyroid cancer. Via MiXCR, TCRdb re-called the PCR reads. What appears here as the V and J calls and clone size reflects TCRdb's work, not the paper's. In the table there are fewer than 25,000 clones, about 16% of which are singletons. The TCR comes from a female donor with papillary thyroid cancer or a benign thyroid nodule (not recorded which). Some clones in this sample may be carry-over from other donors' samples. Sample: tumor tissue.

CDR3 in DNA: TGTGCCAGCAGCTTGCGGAGGGCTAACACTGAAGCTTTCTTT. It is translated as CASSLRRANTEAFF. The chain uses TRBV5-4 and TRBJ1-1; no firm D call. V lost 1 base, J lost 2 bases, and 9 bases lay in between. CDR1 and CDR2 (germline): SGHNT, YYREEE (reference sequence). The CDR3 has 14 residues.